This entry features one TCR beta chain sequence. Its specificity is unknown. This CDR3 is 16 amino acids long. V lost 2 bases, J lost 5 bases, and 18 bases lay in between. Germline V gives CDR1 MNHNS, CDR2 SASEGT. The data were obtained in a study of pediatric ulcerative colitis. On the study more broadly: Disease was pancolitis in seven and left-sided in two, histology-confirmed.

Study-wide points: Ulcerative colitis patients shared more blood-rectal clones than controls. Rectal pinch biopsies may have included blood-derived T cells, especially in patients with overt colitis.

One to two pinch biopsies were taken from the rectum during colonoscopy. The survey-level immunoSEQ assay was used. Sequenced by immunoSEQ multiplex PCR; TCRdb stores in-frame clones only, minus some. The repertoire holds tens of thousands of clones, with 60% to 75% as singletons. The TCR was taken from a boy aged 5 to 17 with severe ulcerative colitis. The specimen sequenced was gut tissue. The chain joins TRBV6-1 to TRBJ1-2; a possible D gene is TRBD1 (5 bases). CDR3 sequence reads: CASSEYLGPQIYGYTF. CDR3 in DNA: TGTGCCAGCAGTGAATATCTGGGACCCCAAATTTATGGCTACACCTTC.